This TCR beta chain was identified in a study of cytomegalovirus exposure and HLA in healthy donors. Study-wide context: A prior analysis found about 120 million unique TCR beta sequences from about 179 million T cells. Study-wide points: The sole available immune exposure information was CMV serostatus. A later examination showed that TCR association rates differed by HLA locus, with DRB1 most and HLA-C fewest.

In the case of this clone: Its antigen is still unknown.

With 60 Vbeta and 13 Jbeta primers, the PCR was carried out. Clones were sequenced by immunoSEQ multiplex PCR, and TCRdb holds only the in-frame ones, with some missing. The data contain about 130,000 clones, 75% to 90% of them seen just once; the ten biggest clones take up 5% to 7%. V lost 2 bases, J lost 1 base, and 13 bases lay in between. In germline, CDR1 is SEHNR, CDR2 FQNEAQ (reference sequence). This CDR3 region has 16 residues. The sequenced sample was PBMCs. This sequence originates from a woman between 40 and 55 years old in good health and CMV-seropositive. The J gene is TRBJ2-3, the V gene TRBV7-9; D is possibly TRBD2 (5 bases). CDR3 sequence (DNA): TGTGCCAGCAGCTTACTAGCAACTTGGGGCACAGATACGCAGTATTTT. It is translated as CASSLLATWGTDTQYF.